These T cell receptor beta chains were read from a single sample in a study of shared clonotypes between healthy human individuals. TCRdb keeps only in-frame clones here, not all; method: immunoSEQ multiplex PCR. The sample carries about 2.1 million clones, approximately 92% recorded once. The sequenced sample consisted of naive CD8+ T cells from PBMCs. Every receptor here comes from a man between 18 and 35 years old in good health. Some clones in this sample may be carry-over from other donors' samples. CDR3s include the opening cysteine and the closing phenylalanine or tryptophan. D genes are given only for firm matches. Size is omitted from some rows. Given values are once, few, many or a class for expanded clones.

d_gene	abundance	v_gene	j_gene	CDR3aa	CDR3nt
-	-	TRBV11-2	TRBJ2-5	CASTFEAAQQETQYF	TGTGCCAGCACCTTCGAGGCGGCACAGCAAGAGACCCAGTACTTC
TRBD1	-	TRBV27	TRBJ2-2	CASSFLGQDTGELFF	TGTGCCAGCAGTTTTTTAGGACAGGACACCGGGGAGCTGTTTTTT
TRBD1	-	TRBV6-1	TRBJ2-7	CASSEWGQGRASYEQYF	TGTGCCAGCAGTGAATGGGGACAGGGTCGGGCATCCTACGAGCAGTACTTC
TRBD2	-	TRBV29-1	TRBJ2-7	CSVGNSGRAYEQYF	TGCAGCGTGGGGAATAGCGGGAGGGCCTACGAGCAGTACTTC
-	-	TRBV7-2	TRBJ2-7	CASSLGGGSYEQYF	TGTGCCAGCAGCTTAGGAGGGGGATCCTACGAGCAGTACTTC
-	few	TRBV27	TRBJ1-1	CASREVGGNTEAFF	TGTGCCAGCCGGGAAGTGGGCGGGAACACTGAAGCTTTCTTT
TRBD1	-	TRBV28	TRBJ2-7	CASSPLRTGVSEQYF	TGTGCCAGCAGTCCACTGCGGACAGGGGTAAGCGAGCAGTACTTC
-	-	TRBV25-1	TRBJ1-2	CASSEYADTFYGYTF	TGTGCCAGCAGTGAATACGCGGACACTTTCTATGGCTACACCTTC
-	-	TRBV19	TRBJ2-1	CASSPGAYNEQFF	TGTGCCAGTAGTCCGGGGGCCTACAATGAGCAGTTCTTC
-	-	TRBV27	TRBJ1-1	CASSPGGWKAFF	TGTGCCAGCAGTCCGGGGGGGTGGAAAGCTTTCTTT
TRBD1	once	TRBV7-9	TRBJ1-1	CASRYDRAATEAFF	TGTGCCAGCAGGTACGACAGGGCTGCCACTGAAGCTTTCTTT
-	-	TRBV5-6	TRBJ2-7	CASSYGTNSYEQYF	TGTGCCAGCAGTTACGGGACAAACTCCTACGAGCAGTACTTC
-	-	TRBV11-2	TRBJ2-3	CASSLRAADTQYF	TGTGCCAGCAGCTTAAGGGCGGCAGATACGCAGTATTTT
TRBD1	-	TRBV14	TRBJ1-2	CASSQRGTGGGGYTF	TGTGCCAGCAGCCAACGTGGGACAGGGGGTGGTGGCTACACCTTC
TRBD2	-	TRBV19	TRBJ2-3	CASSLLAVRADTQYF	TGTGCCAGTAGCCTACTAGCGGTACGGGCAGATACGCAGTATTTT
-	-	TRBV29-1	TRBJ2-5	CSALTHLVGQETQYF	TGCAGCGCCCTCACCCACCTGGTGGGGCAAGAGACCCAGTACTTC
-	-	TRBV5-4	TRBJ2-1	CASSLDLDSYNEQFF	TGTGCCAGCAGCTTGGACTTAGACTCCTACAATGAGCAGTTCTTC
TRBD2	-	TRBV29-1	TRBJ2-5	CSVDNAGAETQYF	TGCAGCGTTGATAATGCGGGAGCAGAGACCCAGTACTTC
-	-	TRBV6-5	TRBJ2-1	CASGTSAGYYNEQFF	TGTGCCAGCGGGACCTCAGCGGGTTATTACAATGAGCAGTTCTTC
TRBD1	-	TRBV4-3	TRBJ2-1	CASRQVTGQAPNEQFF	TGCGCCAGCAGACAGGTGACAGGGCAGGCCCCAAATGAGCAGTTCTTC
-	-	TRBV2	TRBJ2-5	CASSDWTGASTDQETQYF	TGTGCCAGCAGTGATTGGACCGGTGCTAGCACAGACCAAGAGACCCAGTACTTC
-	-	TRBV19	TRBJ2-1	CASSMDGDEQFF	TGTGCCAGTAGTATGGACGGGGATGAGCAGTTCTTC
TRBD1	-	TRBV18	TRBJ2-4	CASSNDRGKNIQYF	TGTGCCAGCTCAAACGACAGGGGGAAAAACATTCAGTACTTC
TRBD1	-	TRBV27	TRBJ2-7	CASSLGTATYEQYF	TGTGCCAGCAGTTTAGGGACAGCGACCTACGAGCAGTACTTC
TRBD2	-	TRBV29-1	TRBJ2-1	CSGEPTSGRWNEQFF	TGCAGCGGTGAACCGACTAGCGGGAGATGGAATGAGCAGTTCTTC
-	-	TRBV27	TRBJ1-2	CASSSRDPTRNYGYTF	TGTGCCAGCAGTTCTCGGGACCCTACACGGAACTATGGCTACACCTTC
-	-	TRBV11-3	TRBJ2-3	CASSLGQGTDTQYF	TGTGCCAGCAGCTTAGGACAGGGCACAGATACGCAGTATTTT
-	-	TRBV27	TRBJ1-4	CASSLIGQREKLFF	TGTGCCAGCAGTTTAATCGGGCAACGTGAAAAACTGTTTTTT
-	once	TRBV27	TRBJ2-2	CASSFRDRTGELFF	TGTGCCAGCAGTTTCCGAGACAGGACCGGGGAGCTGTTTTTT
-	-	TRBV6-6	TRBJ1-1	CASRPRTEGYTEAFF	TGTGCCAGCAGACCCAGGACAGAAGGGTACACTGAAGCTTTCTTT
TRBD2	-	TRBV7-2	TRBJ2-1	CASSLVSGSLYNEQFF	TGTGCCAGCAGCTTAGTTAGCGGGAGCTTGTACAATGAGCAGTTCTTC
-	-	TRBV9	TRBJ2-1	CASSVRGNNEQFF	TGTGCCAGCAGCGTGCGGGGTAACAATGAGCAGTTCTTC
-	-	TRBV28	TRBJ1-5	CASSLRWQPQHF	TGTGCCAGCAGTTTAAGGTGGCAGCCCCAGCATTTT
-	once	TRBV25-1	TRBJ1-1	CASAEGPAGTEAFF	TGTGCCAGCGCCGAGGGCCCGGCGGGGACTGAAGCTTTCTTT
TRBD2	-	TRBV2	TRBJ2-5	CASYLGFSGSRETQYF	TGTGCCTCCTATCTCGGCTTTAGCGGGAGCCGGGAGACCCAGTACTTC
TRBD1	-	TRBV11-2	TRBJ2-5	CASRQGTETQYF	TGTGCCAGCAGACAGGGGACAGAGACCCAGTACTTC
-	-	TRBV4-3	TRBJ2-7	CASSQAGSHEQYF	TGCGCCAGCAGCCAAGCTGGTTCCCACGAGCAGTACTTC
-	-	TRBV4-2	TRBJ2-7	CASRQALGEVYEQYF	TGTGCCAGCAGACAAGCTCTGGGAGAGGTCTACGAGCAGTACTTC
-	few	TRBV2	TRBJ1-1	CASSDQQGANTEAFF	TGTGCCAGCAGTGACCAACAGGGCGCTAACACTGAAGCTTTCTTT
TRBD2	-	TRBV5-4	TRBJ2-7	CASSDGLAGALGDEQYF	TGTGCCAGCAGCGACGGACTAGCGGGAGCCCTAGGGGACGAGCAGTACTTC
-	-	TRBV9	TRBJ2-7	CASSTGDGYEQYF	TGTGCCAGCAGCACCGGGGATGGATACGAGCAGTACTTC
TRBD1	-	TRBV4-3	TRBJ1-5	CASSQGAGGSQPQHF	TGCGCCAGCAGCCAAGGGGCAGGGGGCAGTCAGCCCCAGCATTTT
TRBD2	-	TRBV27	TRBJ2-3	CASSVLAGSADTQYF	TGTGCCAGCAGTGTACTAGCGGGGTCTGCAGATACGCAGTATTTT
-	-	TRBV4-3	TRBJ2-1	CASSQQSNIGGRIYNEQFF	TGCGCCAGCAGCCAACAGTCAAACATAGGTGGGAGAATCTACAATGAGCAGTTCTTC
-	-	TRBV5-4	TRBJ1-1	CASSPERGGRGFF	TGTGCCAGCAGCCCCGAGAGAGGGGGTAGGGGTTTCTTT
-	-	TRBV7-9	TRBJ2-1	CASSPGYNEQFF	TGTGCCAGCAGCCCTGGGTACAATGAGCAGTTCTTC
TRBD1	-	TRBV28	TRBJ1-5	CASSDRVLGNQPQHF	TGTGCCAGCAGTGACAGGGTTCTCGGCAATCAGCCCCAGCATTTT
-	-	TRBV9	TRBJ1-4	CASSVGGQGLEKLFF	TGTGCCAGCAGCGTAGGCGGGCAGGGATTGGAAAAACTGTTTTTT
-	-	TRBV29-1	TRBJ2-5	CSVVPTGGQETQYF	TGCAGCGTTGTGCCTACAGGCGGGCAAGAGACCCAGTACTTC
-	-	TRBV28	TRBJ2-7	CASSPWTPAYEQYF	TGTGCCAGCAGTCCCTGGACTCCCGCCTACGAGCAGTACTTC
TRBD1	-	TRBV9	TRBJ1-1	CASSVSGGSTEAFF	TGTGCCAGCAGCGTATCAGGGGGAAGCACTGAAGCTTTCTTT
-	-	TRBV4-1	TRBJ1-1	CASSHRSGASEAFF	TGCGCCAGCAGCCATAGATCGGGGGCGAGTGAAGCTTTCTTT
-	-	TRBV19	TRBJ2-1	CASSMWRTGRRSYNEQFF	TGTGCCAGTAGTATGTGGAGGACTGGACGTCGCTCCTACAATGAGCAGTTCTTC
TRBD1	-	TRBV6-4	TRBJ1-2	CASSDGQGIWRAFGYTF	TGTGCCAGCAGCGACGGACAGGGAATTTGGCGCGCTTTTGGCTACACCTTC